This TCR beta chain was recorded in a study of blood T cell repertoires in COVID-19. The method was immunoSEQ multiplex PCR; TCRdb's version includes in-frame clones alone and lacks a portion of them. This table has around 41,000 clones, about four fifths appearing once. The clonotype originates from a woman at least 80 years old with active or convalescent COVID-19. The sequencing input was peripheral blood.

The CDR3 is CASSVPGTPNTEAFF. As DNA, the CDR3 is TGTGCCAGTAGTGTACCCGGGACACCAAACACTGAAGCTTTCTTT. V usage is TRBV19 and J usage is TRBJ1-1; D possibly corresponds to TRBD1 (6 bases). The CDR3 has 15 amino acids. Deletions cut 5 bases from V and 2 bases from J, with 15 bases between. Germline CDR1 reads LNHDA; CDR2 reads SQIVND (reference sequence).